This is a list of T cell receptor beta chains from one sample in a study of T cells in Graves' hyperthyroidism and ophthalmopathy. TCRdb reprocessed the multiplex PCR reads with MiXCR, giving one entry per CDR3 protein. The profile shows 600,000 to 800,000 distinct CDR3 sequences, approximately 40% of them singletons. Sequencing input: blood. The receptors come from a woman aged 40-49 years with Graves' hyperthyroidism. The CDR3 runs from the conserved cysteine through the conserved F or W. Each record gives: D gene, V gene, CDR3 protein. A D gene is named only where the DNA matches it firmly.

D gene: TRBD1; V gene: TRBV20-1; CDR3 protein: CSARGPGQGNEKLFF
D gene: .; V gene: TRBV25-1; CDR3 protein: CASRTCYSYEQYF
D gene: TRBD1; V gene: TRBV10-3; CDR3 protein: CAISEGTGNTGELFF
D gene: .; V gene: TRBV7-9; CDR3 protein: CASSLAQWDPAFF
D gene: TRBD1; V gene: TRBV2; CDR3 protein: CASSDTTGSAAYGYTF
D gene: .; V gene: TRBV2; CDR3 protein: CASKGAPGKPYEQYF
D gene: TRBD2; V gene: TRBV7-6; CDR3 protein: CASSLSSTSGSRFETQYF
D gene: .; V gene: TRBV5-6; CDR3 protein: CASSLAGMREKLFF
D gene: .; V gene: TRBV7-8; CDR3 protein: CASSPPGGDYGYTF
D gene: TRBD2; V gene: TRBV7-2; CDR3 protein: CASSFLLAGDNEQFF
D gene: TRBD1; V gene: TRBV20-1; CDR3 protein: CSARSQGTGGYGYTF
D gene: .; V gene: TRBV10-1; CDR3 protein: CASSDAGKNTEAFF
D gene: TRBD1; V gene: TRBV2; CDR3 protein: CASSIQGAADQPQHF
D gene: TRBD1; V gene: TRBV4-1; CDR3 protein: CASSQARQGTHEQYF
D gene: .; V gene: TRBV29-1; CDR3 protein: CSVVGAYEQYF
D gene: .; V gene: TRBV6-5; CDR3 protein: CASRNRGSGEAFF
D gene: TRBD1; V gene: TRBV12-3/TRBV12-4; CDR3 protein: CASSPVDRAGYGYTF
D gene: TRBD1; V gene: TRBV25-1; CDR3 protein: CASRGQNLNQPQHF
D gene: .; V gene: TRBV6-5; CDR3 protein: CAISYGGRPNEKLFF